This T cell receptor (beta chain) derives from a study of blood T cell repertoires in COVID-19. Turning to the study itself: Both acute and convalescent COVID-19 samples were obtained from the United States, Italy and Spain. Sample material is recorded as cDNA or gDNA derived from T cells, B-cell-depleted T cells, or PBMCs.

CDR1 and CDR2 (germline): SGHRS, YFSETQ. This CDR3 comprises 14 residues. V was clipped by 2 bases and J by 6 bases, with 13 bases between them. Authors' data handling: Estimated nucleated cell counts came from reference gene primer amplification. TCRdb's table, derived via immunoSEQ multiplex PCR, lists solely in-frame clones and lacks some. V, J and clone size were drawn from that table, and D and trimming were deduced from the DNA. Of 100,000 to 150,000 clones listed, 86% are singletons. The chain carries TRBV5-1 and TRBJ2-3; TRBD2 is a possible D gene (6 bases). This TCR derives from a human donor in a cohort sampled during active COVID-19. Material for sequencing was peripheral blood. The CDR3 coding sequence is TGCGCCAGCAGCTTTGCGGGATTCAAGGATACGCAGTATTTT. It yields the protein CASSFAGFKDTQYF.